This T cell receptor beta chain was observed in a study of T cell responses to AZD1222 COVID-19 vaccine. Germline loops: CDR1 SNHLY, CDR2 FYNNEI. This CDR3 spans 17 amino acids. The V gene end was trimmed by 1 base and the J gene end by 4 bases; junction bases not matched to a gene: 12. Clones were read by immunoSEQ multiplex PCR, and TCRdb kept only the in-frame ones, dropping some. The data show 45,000 to 65,000 clones, about 87% seen once. Study-wide points: The repertoires were collected only after the peak T cell response. Clonal diversity was possibly underestimated, and the donors were mostly white British, with more females. Spike-specific TCR depth and breadth grew after two AZD1222 doses.

About this clone: Its antigen is still unknown.

This chain connects TRBV2 to TRBJ1-2; 7 nucleotides line up with TRBD1. This specimen was peripheral blood, taken on day 0 of AZD1222 vaccination. The sequence was obtained from an adult in good health. The chain's CDR3 is CASSEGPGRQGGYGYTF. In nucleotides, the CDR3 is TGTGCCAGCAGTGAAGGTCCGGGCCGACAGGGCGGCTATGGCTACACCTTC.